Here is one T cell receptor beta chain with its context. This sample is part of a study of blood T cell repertoires in COVID-19. Assay: immunoSEQ multiplex PCR; the TCRdb copy retains only in-frame clones and omits some. The repertoire holds 400,000 or so clones, with about nine tenths as singletons. The CDR3 spans 14 residues. V lost 1 base and J 3 bases, leaving 9 bases between the germline ends. Germline loops: CDR1 SEHNR, CDR2 FQNEAQ (reference sequence). V is TRBV7-9 and J is TRBJ1-2; D uncertain. Sequencing was performed on PBMCs or T cells enriched from blood (not recorded which). The source of this sequence is a man aged 18 to 30 who had recovered from COVID-19. The CDR3 DNA reads as TGTGCCAGCAGCTTAGGGGCGCAGGACTATGGCTACACCTTC. It yields the protein CASSLGAQDYGYTF.